The sequence of this T cell receptor beta chain was determined in a study of control samples from healthy donors and cancer patients. Clones were read by immunoSEQ multiplex PCR, and TCRdb kept only the in-frame ones, dropping some. The table records about 150,000 clones, approximately 94% of them present only once. Germline V gene sequence: CDR1 SGHDN, CDR2 FVKESK. The length of the CDR3 is 13 residues. V lost 0 bases to trimming and J lost 14 bases, with 11 bases between them. The specimen sequenced was blood. This receptor was taken from a woman younger than 30 in good health. The chain couples TRBV14 to TRBJ1-6; D remains ambiguous. The DNA for the CDR3 is TGTGCCAGCAGCCAAGACAGGTGGTACTCCCTCCACTTT. It encodes CASSQDRWYSLHF. Complete variable domain (other parts from reference TRBV14 and TRBJ1-6): EAGVTQFPSHSVIEKGQTVTLRCDPISGHDNLYWYRRVMGKEIKFLLHFVKESKQDESGMPNNRFLAERTGGTYSTLKVQPAELEDSGVYFCASSQDRWYSLHFGNGTRLTVT.